This TCR beta chain was sequenced for a study of neoadjuvant nivolumab and ipilimumab in lung cancer. Whole-study findings and limits: Higher pretherapy blood TCR richness went with higher resected-tumor richness. From pretherapy to surgery, tumor richness and clonality rose with dual therapy.

The repertoire was sequenced with immunoSEQ multiplex PCR; TCRdb's copy has only in-frame clones and lacks some. The table shows fewer than 7,500 clones, with roughly 85% occurring only once. Concerning this clone itself: Its target is unknown.

The sequence derives from an adult with non-small cell lung cancer. Sequences were derived from tumor tissue, sampled after neoadjuvant nivolumab, alone or with ipilimumab, at or shortly before surgery.

The CDR3 loop reads CASSQDPLAGGTTDTQYF. Written as DNA, the CDR3 is TGCGCCAGCAGCCAAGATCCCCTAGCGGGGGGAACCACAGATACGCAGTATTTT. The chain joins TRBV4-3 to TRBJ2-3, with TRBD2 matching 11 bases. The V segment lost 0 bases and the J segment 2 bases; nucleotides outside the gene matches: 7. Germline V gene sequence: CDR1 LGHNA, CDR2 YSLEER. The CDR3 is 18 amino acids.